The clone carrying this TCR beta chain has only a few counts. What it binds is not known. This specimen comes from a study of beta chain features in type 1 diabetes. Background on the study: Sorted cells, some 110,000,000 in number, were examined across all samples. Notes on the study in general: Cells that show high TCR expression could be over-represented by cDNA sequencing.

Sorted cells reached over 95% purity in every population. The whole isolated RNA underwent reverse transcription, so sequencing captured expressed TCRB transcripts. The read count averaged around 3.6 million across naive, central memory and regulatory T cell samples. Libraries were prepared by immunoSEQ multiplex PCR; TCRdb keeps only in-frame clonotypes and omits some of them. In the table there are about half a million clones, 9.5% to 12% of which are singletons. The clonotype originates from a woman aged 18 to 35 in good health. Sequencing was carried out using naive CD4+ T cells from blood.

The CDR3 DNA is TGTGCCAGCACTGGAGATACCTACGAGCAGTACGTC. Amino acids: CASTGDTYEQYV. The chain is built from TRBV2 and TRBJ2-7, with unresolved D. CDR1 is SNHLY and CDR2 is FYNNEI in the germline V gene. The ends were cut back, 7 bases at V and 2 bases at J, with 9 bases in the middle. The CDR3 length is 12 residues.